Listed below are T cell receptor beta chains from one sample, sequenced in a study of blood T cell repertoires in COVID-19. Sequencing was performed with immunoSEQ multiplex PCR; in TCRdb, only in-frame clones are kept and a portion is missing. Among some 250,000 clones listed, about 89% were seen once. Material for sequencing was PBMCs or T cells enriched from blood (not recorded which). The receptors shown here come from a middle-aged man who had recovered from COVID-19. The CDR3 runs from the conserved cysteine through the conserved F or W. Each record gives: clone size, V gene, D gene, J gene, CDR3 length, CDR3 protein, CDR3 DNA. A D gene is named only where the DNA matches it firmly. For some rows the clone size is stated as once, few or many, or as a class when expanded; others skip it.

>once|TRBV5-1|TRBD2|TRBJ2-7|15
CASSLTSGSSYEQYF
TGCGCCAGCAGCCTTACTAGCGGGAGCTCCTACGAGCAGTACTTC
>.|TRBV5-6|TRBD2|TRBJ2-5|14
CASSYITGGETQYF
TGTGCCAGCAGCTATATAACGGGGGGAGAGACCCAGTACTTC
>.|TRBV19|.|TRBJ1-1|13
CASRNTVATEAFF
TGTGCCAGTAGGAACACCGTGGCCACTGAAGCTTTCTTT
>once|TRBV6-2/TRBV6-3|TRBD2|TRBJ2-2|17
CASSHYLGTSRTGELFF
TGTGCCAGCAGCCATTACCTCGGGACTAGCCGCACCGGGGAGCTGTTTTTT
>.|TRBV19|.|TRBJ1-1|14
CASSSELRDTEAFF
TGTGCCAGTAGTAGCGAATTACGCGACACTGAAGCTTTCTTT
>.|TRBV27|TRBD2|TRBJ2-5|20
CASSLSFGLAGVRGQETQYF
TGTGCCAGCAGTTTATCATTTGGACTAGCGGGAGTTCGGGGCCAAGAGACCCAGTACTTC
>.|TRBV4-3|.|TRBJ1-5|13
CASSLGGDQPQHF
TGCGCCAGCAGCCTAGGGGGGGATCAGCCCCAGCATTTT
>.|TRBV7-2|.|TRBJ1-2|14
CASSLSRSLRSYTF
TGTGCCAGCAGCTTGAGCAGGTCCCTAAGGAGCTACACCTTC
>.|TRBV27|TRBD1|TRBJ2-7|13
CASKQGLSYEQYF
TGTGCCAGTAAACAGGGGCTCTCCTACGAGCAGTACTTC
>.|TRBV7-3|TRBD2|TRBJ2-1|16
CASSLTPSGRVDEQFF
TGTGCCAGCAGCTTAACGCCTAGCGGTCGGGTCGATGAGCAGTTCTTC
>.|TRBV5-6|TRBD1|TRBJ2-5|15
CASSLAGTGLGTQYF
TGTGCCAGCAGCTTGGCGGGGACAGGGCTTGGGACCCAGTACTTC
>.|TRBV5-1|TRBD1|TRBJ2-7|17
CASSLDGQGRLLYEQYF
TGCGCCAGCAGCTTGGATGGACAGGGCCGACTATTATACGAGCAGTACTTC
>.|TRBV6-1|.|TRBJ1-5|16
CASSESPPYSNQPQHF
TGTGCCAGCAGTGAATCCCCCCCTTATAGCAATCAGCCCCAGCATTTT
>.|TRBV2|TRBD1|TRBJ1-1|14
CASPGQGWNTEAFF
TGTGCCAGCCCGGGACAGGGCTGGAACACTGAAGCTTTCTTT
>.|TRBV25-1|.|TRBJ2-5|15
CASSDSLGPGETQYF
TGTGCCAGCAGTGATTCTCTGGGCCCTGGGGAGACCCAGTACTTC
>once|TRBV19|TRBD1|TRBJ1-2|15
CASSSPFRGPHGYTF
TGTGCCAGTAGTTCCCCATTCAGGGGGCCACATGGCTACACCTTC
>.|TRBV4-2|TRBD2|TRBJ2-4|16
CASSQDWGLAGNIQYF
TGTGCCAGCAGCCAAGATTGGGGCCTAGCGGGAAACATTCAGTACTTC
>.|TRBV18|.|TRBJ1-2|16
CASSDEGDAGVNGYTF
TGTGCCAGCTCCGACGAAGGTGACGCGGGGGTGAATGGCTACACCTTC
>.|TRBV5-6|.|TRBJ2-2|14
CASSLGRGPGELFF
TGTGCCAGCAGCTTGGGCAGGGGCCCCGGGGAGCTGTTTTTT
>.|TRBV27|.|TRBJ2-7|14
CASSPSGDSYEQYF
TGTGCCAGCAGTCCCTCGGGAGACTCCTACGAGCAGTACTTC
>.|TRBV5-1|.|TRBJ1-2|12
CASRFGTLGYTF
TGCGCCAGCAGATTCGGGACACTTGGCTACACCTTC
>.|TRBV28|.|TRBJ1-1|13
CASSFTNLLGAFF
TGTGCCAGCAGTTTTACGAATCTCCTCGGGGCTTTCTTT
>.|TRBV7-2|.|TRBJ2-5|15
CASSARAAYQETQYF
TGTGCCAGCAGCGCCAGGGCGGCCTACCAAGAGACCCAGTACTTC
>once|TRBV6-5|TRBD1|TRBJ1-3|13
CATRQGSGNTIYF
TGTGCCACGAGACAGGGCTCTGGAAACACCATATATTTT
>.|TRBV19|.|TRBJ1-2|13
CASRIQGGRRYTF
TGTGCCAGTAGAATACAGGGAGGCCGTCGCTACACCTTC
>.|TRBV30|TRBD1|TRBJ1-3|13
CAWRRQGGNTIYF
TGTGCCTGGAGGAGACAGGGTGGAAACACCATATATTTT
>.|TRBV19|TRBD2|TRBJ2-7|14
CASSSTTSAYEQYF
TGTGCCAGTAGTTCCACGACTAGCGCCTACGAGCAGTACTTC
>.|TRBV5-4|TRBD1|TRBJ1-5|15
CASSFDRGINQPQHF
TGTGCCAGCAGCTTCGACAGGGGAATAAATCAGCCCCAGCATTTT
>.|TRBV7-8|TRBD1|TRBJ1-1|14
CASSLTGGNTEAFF
TGTGCCAGCAGCTTGACAGGGGGGAACACTGAAGCTTTCTTT
>.|TRBV14|.|TRBJ2-6|17
CASSPLGPLSGANVLTF
TGTGCCAGCAGCCCTCTGGGGCCGCTCTCTGGGGCCAACGTCCTGACTTTC
>few|TRBV5-4|TRBD1|TRBJ1-2|14
CASSLTGANYGYTF
TGTGCCAGCAGCTTGACAGGGGCTAACTATGGCTACACCTTC
>.|TRBV10-3|TRBD1|TRBJ2-7|16
CAIRGQGSKRNYEQYF
TGTGCCATCAGGGGACAGGGGTCTAAAAGGAATTACGAGCAGTACTTC
>.|TRBV9|.|TRBJ2-1|16
CASSVDGGGGYNEQFF
TGTGCCAGCAGCGTAGATGGGGGAGGGGGATACAATGAGCAGTTCTTC
>.|TRBV14|.|TRBJ2-3|12
CASSQDSVTQYF
TGTGCCAGCAGCCAAGATAGCGTTACGCAGTATTTT
>.|TRBV7-3|.|TRBJ1-2|13
CASSPRDGEVRTF
TGTGCCAGCAGCCCGCGGGACGGGGAAGTGCGTACCTTC
>.|TRBV6-5|.|TRBJ1-3|14
CASSYSQATATIYF
TGTGCCAGCAGTTACTCACAGGCTACCGCCACCATATATTTT
>.|TRBV27|.|TRBJ2-1|13
CASRAGSYNEQFF
TGTGCCAGCAGGGCAGGGTCCTACAATGAGCAGTTCTTC
>.|TRBV3-1/TRBV3-2|.|TRBJ1-5|16
CASSQHGPGGNQPQHF
TGTGCCAGCAGCCAACACGGGCCGGGGGGCAATCAGCCCCAGCATTTT
>.|TRBV5-5|.|TRBJ1-1|13
CASSFPGNTEAFF
TGTGCCAGCAGCTTTCCAGGCAACACTGAAGCTTTCTTT
>.|TRBV3-1/TRBV3-2|.|TRBJ1-2|18
CASSQVGRSQGPHYGYTF
TGTGCCAGCAGCCAAGTGGGGCGGAGCCAGGGGCCACACTATGGCTACACCTTC
>.|TRBV28|TRBD1|TRBJ2-7|15
CASSRRTGGVYEQYF
TGTGCCAGCAGTCGTCGGACAGGGGGCGTCTACGAGCAGTACTTC
>.|TRBV3-1/TRBV3-2|TRBD2|TRBJ2-3|19
CASSQGRLAGGPLTDTQYF
TGTGCCAGCAGCCAAGGGAGACTAGCGGGGGGACCCCTCACAGATACGCAGTATTTT
>.|TRBV11-2|.|TRBJ2-4|15
CASSPARGYRNIQYF
TGTGCCAGCAGCCCCGCGAGGGGGTATAGAAACATTCAGTACTTC
>.|TRBV7-6|.|TRBJ1-3|13
CASSPSPGNTIYF
TGTGCCAGCAGCCCCTCCCCTGGAAACACCATATATTTT
>.|TRBV6-6|.|TRBJ2-2|16
CASSYGLATNTGELFF
TGTGCCAGCAGTTACGGGCTAGCCACGAACACCGGGGAGCTGTTTTTT
>.|TRBV5-1|TRBD2|TRBJ2-7|15
CASSTSGRAYYEQYF
TGCGCCAGCAGCACTAGCGGGAGGGCTTACTACGAGCAGTACTTC
>once|TRBV3-1/TRBV3-2|.|TRBJ1-4|16
CASSLPLGGAGEKLFF
TGTGCCAGCAGCCTACCCTTGGGTGGGGCGGGAGAAAAACTGTTTTTT
>.|TRBV27|.|TRBJ2-7|14
CASSSSLDNYEQYF
TGTGCCAGCAGTTCCTCATTGGACAATTACGAGCAGTACTTC
>.|TRBV13|.|TRBJ2-3|16
CASSSPTSGWSDTQYF
TGTGCCAGCAGCTCCCCGACTAGTGGGTGGTCAGATACGCAGTATTTT
>.|TRBV11-2|.|TRBJ2-7|16
CASSLEIMTGGYEQYF
TGTGCCAGCAGCTTAGAAATTATGACAGGAGGCTACGAGCAGTACTTC
>.|TRBV30|.|TRBJ2-7|13
CAWSRDRSYEQYF
TGTGCCTGGTCGCGGGACAGATCCTACGAGCAGTACTTC
>.|TRBV2|.|TRBJ1-5|15
CASSGQLRGNQPQHF
TGTGCCAGCAGTGGTCAATTGAGAGGCAATCAGCCCCAGCATTTT
>.|TRBV12-3/TRBV12-4|.|TRBJ2-2|12
CASRPDTGELFF
TGTGCCAGCAGGCCAGACACCGGGGAGCTGTTTTTT
>.|TRBV5-5|.|TRBJ2-6|15
CASSFSGVGANVLTF
TGTGCCAGCAGCTTCTCGGGGGTAGGGGCCAACGTCCTGACTTTC
>.|TRBV3-1/TRBV3-2|TRBD2|TRBJ2-2|17
CASSQEWLLAGSGELFF
TGTGCCAGCAGCCAAGAGTGGTTACTAGCGGGATCGGGGGAGCTGTTTTTT